Presented here are 19 T cell receptor beta chains from one specimen sequenced in a study of blood T cell repertoires in COVID-19. Measured with immunoSEQ multiplex PCR; TCRdb has only the in-frame clones, and not every one. Among roughly 100,000 clones listed, about nine tenths were seen once. The sample consisted of peripheral blood. The origin of the receptors is a woman in her forties or fifties with COVID-19, enrolled during active disease.

The V gene is TRBV19, the J gene TRBJ1-1; possible D gene TRBD1, 6 bases. V was shortened by 11 bases and J by 1 base, with 20 bases between the two germline ends. CDR1 LNHDA and CDR2 SQIVND come from the germline V gene (reference sequence). The CDR3 totals 15 residues. This CDR3 reads CAPQLTTGRNTEAFF. CDR3 in DNA: TGTGCCCCACAACTCACCACAGGGAGGAACACTGAAGCTTTCTTT. Looking up the rest from reference TRBV19 and TRBJ1-1 gives the full variable domain: DGGITQSPKYLFRKEGQNVTLSCEQNLNHDAMYWYRQDPGQGLRLIYYSQIVNDFQKGDIAEGYSVSREKKESFPLTVTSAQKNPTAFYLCAPQLTTGRNTEAFFGQGTRLTVV.

The chain links TRBV11-2 to TRBJ2-3, with TRBD2 as a possible D gene (6 bases). With 1 base removed from V and 2 bases from J, the gap between germline ends came to 10 bases. Germline V CDR1 and CDR2: SGHAT, FQNNGV. The CDR3 has 15 residues. CDR3 coding DNA: TGTGCCAGCAGCTTAGCGGCGGGGCCCACAGATACGCAGTATTTT. This codes for CASSLAAGPTDTQYF. Variable domain in full (rest from reference TRBV11-2 and TRBJ2-3): EAGVAQSPRYKIIEKRQSVAFWCNPISGHATLYWYQQILGQGPKLLIQFQNNGVVDDSQLPKDRFSAERLKGVDSTLKIQPAKLEDSAVYLCASSLAAGPTDTQYFGPGTRLTVL.

J is TRBJ2-1 and V is TRBV24-1, with a tentative D call TRBD2 (5 bases). The V end was cut by 1 base, the J end by 3 bases, with 9 bases between. Germline CDR1 reads KGHDR; CDR2 reads SFDVKD. The CDR3 runs to 15 residues. The DNA for the CDR3 is TGTGCCACCAGTGATTTAAGTGCGGGCTACAATGAGCAGTTCTTC. Translated: CATSDLSAGYNEQFF.

This sequence joins TRBV7-6 and TRBJ2-5; no clear D. V was cut by 5 bases and J by 3 bases, with 16 bases left in between. CDR3 length equals 15 residues. Germline values: CDR1 SGHVS, CDR2 FNYEAQ. CDR3 nucleotides: TGTGCCAGCAGCCCCACCGACTGGTGGAAAGAGACCCAGTACTTC. It encodes CASSPTDWWKETQYF.

The chain carries TRBV25-1 and TRBJ1-3; TRBD1 agrees at 8 bases. This CDR3 is built from 14 residues. After removal of 4 bases from V and 5 bases from J, the junction contained 4 bases not matched to a gene. The germline V gene encodes CDR1 MGHDK and CDR2 SYGVNS. Written as DNA, the CDR3 is TGTGCCAGCAGTGTCAGGGGGCTTAGAAACACCATATATTTT. Translation: CASSVRGLRNTIYF.

The V gene is TRBV5-1, the J gene TRBJ1-5; no clear D. The CDR3 extends over 17 amino acids. Trimming shortened V by 2 bases and J by 0 bases, and 15 bases separated the two germline ends. CDR1 and CDR2 from the germline V gene are SGHRS and YFSETQ. The CDR3 DNA sequence: TGCGCCAGCAGCTTAGAGTCCGGTGACTATAGCAATCAGCCCCAGCATTTT. This translates into CASSLESGDYSNQPQHF.

The rearrangement joins TRBV29-1 to TRBJ1-2; D is ambiguous. V lost 4 bases and J lost 6, with 12 bases in between. Germline-derived CDR1 and CDR2 are SQVTM and ANQGSEA. This CDR3 region has 12 residues. In DNA form, the CDR3 reads TGCAGCGTTGGGTTGACTCCACATGGCTACACCTTC. Amino acid sequence: CSVGLTPHGYTF.

The chain has TRBV5-5 and TRBJ1-1; TRBD1 agrees at 9 bases. The junction had 4 bases not matched to a gene; V was cut back by 3 bases and J by 4 bases. The CDR3 sequence is 14 residues long. Germline lookup yields CDR1 SGHKS and CDR2 YYEKEE (reference sequence). DNA for the CDR3: TGTGCCAGCAGCTACACAGGGGGCCGCACTGAAGCTTTCTTT. It yields the protein CASSYTGGRTEAFF.

Only a few counts were recorded for this clone. J is TRBJ1-2 and V is TRBV27, with 7 bases lining up with TRBD1. V was pared by 7 bases and J by 4 bases, with 12 bases of the junction left unmatched. The germline V gene encodes CDR1 MNHEY and CDR2 SMNVEV (reference sequence). This CDR3 contains 15 residues. CDR3 in amino acids: CASTRKPQGGYGYTF. The CDR3 DNA sequence: TGTGCCAGCACCCGCAAACCCCAGGGGGGCTATGGCTACACCTTC.

The chain couples TRBV4-2 to TRBJ2-7, with a possible D match to TRBD1 (5 bases). Germline assignment: CDR1 LGHNA and CDR2 YNFKEQ. V lost 0 bases and J lost 7, with 19 bases in between. The CDR3 runs to 16 residues. The CDR3 nucleotides read TGTGCCAGCAGCCAAGAAGTGGCGCTAGGGGTGGGGGAGCAGTACTTC. This gives the protein CASSQEVALGVGEQYF.

This chain links TRBV28 with TRBJ2-7, with D uncertain. V was shortened by 5 bases and J by 4 bases, with 6 bases between the two germline ends. This CDR3 is 11 amino acids long. CDR1 and CDR2 from the germline V gene are MDHEN and SYDVKM. This chain's CDR3 is CASSLRYEQYF. The CDR3 coding sequence is TGTGCCAGCAGTCTAAGATACGAGCAGTACTTC.

This chain links TRBV5-1 with TRBJ2-3; perhaps TRBD2 as D (6 bases). Germline V gene sequence: CDR1 SGHRS, CDR2 YFSETQ. Trimming pared 3 bases from V and 6 bases from J, leaving 14 bases between. CDR3 size: 14 residues. The CDR3 here is CASSSLTSSDTQYF. In nucleotides, the CDR3 is TGCGCCAGCAGCTCATTAACTAGCAGCGATACGCAGTATTTT. Looking up the rest from reference TRBV5-1 and TRBJ2-3 gives the full variable domain: KAGVTQTPRYLIKTRGQQVTLSCSPISGHRSVSWYQQTPGQGLQFLFEYFSETQRNKGNFPGRFSGRQFSNSRSEMNVSTLELGDSALYLCASSSLTSSDTQYFGPGTRLTVL.

In its sample, this clone was seen once. CDR3 sequence (DNA): TGTGCCAGTAGTACCCAGGGACAGCGCTCTGGAAACACCATATATTTT. This codes for CASSTQGQRSGNTIYF. The chain carries TRBV19 and TRBJ1-3; TRBD1 matches 7 bases. After removal of 4 bases from V and 0 bases from J, the junction contained 6 bases not matched to a gene. Germline lookup yields CDR1 LNHDA and CDR2 SQIVND (reference sequence). This CDR3 has 16 residues. The variable domain in full, completed from reference TRBV19 and TRBJ1-3, reads DGGITQSPKYLFRKEGQNVTLSCEQNLNHDAMYWYRQDPGQGLRLIYYSQIVNDFQKGDIAEGYSVSREKKESFPLTVTSAQKNPTAFYLCASSTQGQRSGNTIYFGEGSWLTVV.

The genes are TRBV12-3 or TRBV12-4 and TRBJ2-7, with D perhaps TRBD2 (5 bases). CDR3 size: 12 residues. V dropped 5 bases and J dropped 4 bases, with 9 bases sitting between them. CDR3 region: CASSGSSYEQYF. CDR3 nucleotides: TGTGCCAGCAGTGGGAGCTCGTACGAGCAGTACTTC.

This chain connects TRBV6-1 to TRBJ2-4, with D possibly TRBD2 on 7 matching bases. The germline gives CDR1 MNHNS, CDR2 SASEGT. The V gene lost 4 bases and the J gene lost 0 bases, with 16 bases spanning the gap. The CDR3 contains 17 residues. This CDR3 reads CASSVVRGGGAKNIQYF. The DNA of the CDR3 is TGTGCCAGCAGTGTAGTCAGGGGAGGGGGAGCCAAAAACATTCAGTACTTC.

V usage is TRBV19 and J usage is TRBJ1-2; 11 nucleotides align to TRBD1. Trimming at V came to 6 bases and at J to 4 bases, leaving 10 bases not matched to a gene. This CDR3 has 16 residues. CDR1 LNHDA and CDR2 SQIVND come from the germline V gene (reference sequence). The CDR3 region is CASRLGQGALGYGYTF. The CDR3 coding sequence is TGTGCCAGTAGGTTAGGACAGGGGGCGCTCGGCTATGGCTACACCTTC.

V gene TRBV18 combines with J gene TRBJ1-6, with 7 bases matching TRBD1. Germline V gene sequence: CDR1 KGHSH, CDR2 LQKENI. J lost 8 bases, V lost 6 bases, and 16 bases had no gene match. The CDR3 has 17 amino acids. Here the CDR3 reads CASSPQSGGGFDSPLHF. In DNA, the CDR3 is TGTGCCAGCTCGCCTCAGTCAGGGGGTGGCTTTGATTCACCCCTCCACTTT.

This CDR3 is CASSSRRGLAGVISYEQYF. The CDR3 nucleotides are TGTGCCAGCAGCTCCCGAAGGGGACTAGCGGGGGTTATCTCCTACGAGCAGTACTTC. The V gene is TRBV7-2, the J gene TRBJ2-7; 14 nucleotides agree with TRBD2. This CDR3 has 19 amino acids. Germline CDR1 and CDR2: SGHTA and FQGNSA. V was clipped by 4 bases and J by 0 bases; unmatched bases: 11.

The V call is TRBV19, the J call TRBJ2-3; 11 nucleotides line up with TRBD2. V lost 5 bases and J lost 4; bases outside the gene matches: 5. There are 15 residues in the CDR3. The germline gives CDR1 LNHDA, CDR2 SQIVND (reference sequence). The chain's CDR3 is CASSFSGGEADTQYF. CDR3 nucleotides: TGTGCCAGTAGTTTTAGCGGGGGGGAGGCAGATACGCAGTATTTT.